One TCR beta chain is described in this entry. Its target is not known. The data were taken from a study of blood T cells in healthy people across ages. Study-wide results and caveats: With unsorted PBMCs, a conclusive comparison of naive versus antigen-experienced cells was not possible.

Sample-barcoded 5' priming and a J-beta primer mix drove a second PCR of roughly 6 to 12 cycles. Unique molecular identifiers of 12 random nucleotides labeled each cDNA. TCRdb reprocessed the 5' RACE reads with MiXCR, giving one entry per CDR3 protein. The table has 710,000 or so distinct CDR3 sequences, 22% seen once. In germline, CDR1 is SGHRS, CDR2 YFSETQ. V dropped 4 bases and J dropped 4; count of bases not matched to a gene: 10. The CDR3 runs to 16 residues. Input material: blood. This clonotype originated in a man between 65 and 80 years old in good health. The J gene is TRBJ1-1, the V gene TRBV5-1; 10 nucleotides line up with TRBD1. The CDR3, as DNA: TGCGCCAGCAGCCTAGCCTCGACAGGGGGCGGCACTGAAGCTTTCTTT. Its translation is CASSLASTGGGTEAFF.